The T cell receptor (beta chain) described here comes from a study of T-cell memory formation after mild COVID-19. MiXCR, applied by TCRdb to the 5' RACE reads, yields one record per CDR3 protein. The table records under 550,000 distinct CDR3 sequences, about 20% of them present only once. This clonotype was seen more than once but under ten times. This CDR3 is 16 amino acids long. The V gene end was trimmed by 1 base and the J gene end by 9 bases; junction bases not matched to a gene: 7. Germline assignment: CDR1 LGHNA and CDR2 YNFKEQ. The sequencing sample was made of PBMCs or a T cell subset sorted from them (not recorded which). The rearrangement links TRBV4-2 to TRBJ2-1; 12 nucleotides match TRBD2. This sequence originates from an adult woman who had mild COVID-19 (a few samples of this study predate the infection). Cell type and time point are not known. The CDR3 is CASSQASGGAGGEQFF. DNA of the CDR3: TGTGCCAGCAGCCAAGCTAGCGGGGGGGCCGGCGGTGAGCAGTTCTTC.